This TCR beta chain was profiled in a study of T cells in Graves' hyperthyroidism and ophthalmopathy. Study-level points and caveats: From stable hyperthyroidism, ophthalmopathy was set apart by a 13 V-J model. Blood also carried most thyroid clonotypes expanded above 0.001.

Diagnostic decisions used clinical symptoms, serum thyroxine and TRAb, thyroid ultrasound and orbital computed tomography. Amplified TCR beta CDR3 regions derived from RNA transcripts. The HTBI set primed first-round TCR CDR3 RT-PCR. TCRdb processed the multiplex PCR reads anew with MiXCR; each CDR3 protein has one entry. This sample has about 320,000 distinct CDR3 sequences; approximately 15% occur once, and the top ten carry around 34%. This CDR3 spans 14 amino acids. Germline V gene sequence: CDR1 SGHRS, CDR2 YFSETQ. With 6 bases clipped from V and 4 bases from J, the junction kept 8 bases outside the gene matches. This clonotype has at least ten counts. Its target is unknown.

The receptor comes from a man younger than 40 with Graves' hyperthyroidism. The gene calls are TRBV5-1 and TRBJ1-2; 8 bases fit TRBD1. The specimen sequenced was blood. The CDR3 DNA is TGCGCCAGCACAATGGACAGGGAGCTCTATGGCTACACCTTC. Translation: CASTMDRELYGYTF.